The 31 T cell receptor beta chains below all came from one sample that was sequenced in a study of low-dose radiotherapy and immunotherapy resistance in tumors. First-strand cDNA used TRAV- and TRBV-specific primers, covering alpha and beta chains. The authors amplified TCRs for 20 to 25 PCR cycles with a constant-region primer and a V-primer adapter. In TCRdb, the reads were re-called with MiXCR into one record per CDR3 protein. The table records around 17,000 distinct CDR3 sequences, approximately 63% of them present only once. The receptors originated from a human donor with advanced metastatic prostate, ovarian, gallbladder or colorectal cancer (not recorded which). This table probably holds off-target reads from a library built for another chain.

The V call is TRBV19, the J call TRBJ1-5, with TRBD1 matching 8 bases. V was clipped by 4 bases and J by 6 bases; unmatched bases: 8. CDR3 size: 15 residues. From germline, CDR1 is LNHDA and CDR2 SQIVND (reference sequence). CDR3 nucleotide sequence: TGTGCCAGTAGTAACCCCAGGGGGCGACGTCAGCCCCAGCATTTT. The encoded protein is CASSNPRGRRQPQHF.

This chain uses TRBV4-2 with TRBJ2-1, with TRBD2 matching over 11 bases. Looked up from germline, CDR1 is LGHNA and CDR2 is YNFKEQ. The CDR3 has 15 residues. The V gene end was trimmed by 4 bases and the J gene end by 8 bases; junction bases not matched to a gene: 7. This chain's CDR3 is CASSLLSGRGDEQFF. Here the CDR3 DNA reads TGTGCCAGCAGCCTTCTTAGCGGGAGGGGGGATGAGCAGTTCTTC.

This clonotype was seen a few times. The chain combines TRBV20-1 with TRBJ2-7, with 7 bases lining up with TRBD1. Germline CDR1 is DFQATT and CDR2 is SNEGSKA (reference sequence). Unmatched junction bases numbered 23, after V lost 0 bases and J lost 9 bases. CDR3 length: 18 amino acids. CDR3 protein: CSARDVGITEGQIGGQYF. In DNA form, the CDR3 reads TGCAGTGCTAGAGATGTCGGAATCACTGAGGGACAGATAGGTGGGCAGTACTTC.

The chain couples TRBV5-6 to TRBJ2-5; D unclear. The CDR3 runs to 11 residues. Between the trimmed V and J ends, which lost 0 bases and 5 bases, there was a span of 2 bases. Germline CDR1 reads SGHDT; CDR2 reads YYEEEE. The CDR3 here is CASSLAETQYF. For the CDR3, the DNA is TGTGCCAGCAGCTTGGCTGAGACCCAGTACTTC. Using reference TRBV5-6 and TRBJ2-5 for the parts outside the CDR3, the full variable domain is DAGVTQSPTHLIKTRGQQVTLRCSPKSGHDTVSWYQQALGQGPQFIFQYYEEEERQRGNFPDRFSGHQFPNYSSELNVNALLLGDSALYLCASSLAETQYFGPGTRLLVL.

A single count supports this clonotype. The V call is TRBV24-1, the J call TRBJ2-3, with 8 bases matching TRBD2. Per the germline V gene, CDR1 is KGHDR and CDR2 is SFDVKD. Unmatched junction bases numbered 3, after V lost 6 bases and J lost 5 bases. The CDR3 covers 13 residues. CDR3 amino acids: CATSREGRDTQYF. As DNA, the CDR3 is TGTGCCACCAGTCGGGAGGGCAGAGATACGCAGTATTTT.

The V gene is TRBV6-2 or TRBV6-3, the J gene TRBJ1-1; TRBD1 matches at 8 bases. With 6 bases clipped from V and 2 bases from J, the junction kept 5 bases outside the gene matches. From germline, CDR1 is MNHEY and CDR2 SVGEGT. The CDR3 length is 14 residues. The CDR3: CASSWTGRNTEAFF. The CDR3 DNA reads TGTGCCAGCAGCTGGACAGGGCGAAACACTGAAGCTTTCTTT.

The table lists this clonotype with a few counts. This rearrangement joins TRBV6-6 to TRBJ2-1; 9 bases map to TRBD1. The CDR3 extends over 14 amino acids. Germline V gene data show CDR1 as MNHNY and CDR2 as SVGAGI (reference sequence). Trimming at V came to 8 bases and at J to 3 bases, leaving 5 bases not matched to a gene. CDR3 loop: CASWGQGGYNEQFF. In nucleotides, the CDR3 is TGTGCCAGCTGGGGACAGGGAGGCTACAATGAGCAGTTCTTC.

This clonotype was seen more than once but under ten times. This sequence joins TRBV5-1 and TRBJ1-2; D remains unclear. From germline, CDR1 is SGHRS and CDR2 YFSETQ. V lost 7 bases and J lost 3, with 16 bases in between. The length of the CDR3 is 14 residues. CDR3 nucleotides: TGCGCCAGCTCGAGAGGGAGTGGAGACTATGGCTACACCTTC. Its translation is CASSRGSGDYGYTF.

This chain links TRBV28 with TRBJ2-4; D may be TRBD1 (6 bases). Trimming cost V 5 bases and J 0 bases, with 11 bases left between them. This CDR3 spans 15 amino acids. Germline assignment: CDR1 MDHEN and CDR2 SYDVKM. The CDR3 DNA reads as TGTGCCAGCAGTATTACAGGGCTAGCCAAAAACATTCAGTACTTC. Protein product: CASSITGLAKNIQYF.

V is TRBV6-1 and J is TRBJ2-7; tentative D call: TRBD1 (5 bases). Germline lookup yields CDR1 MNHNS and CDR2 SASEGT. The CDR3 totals 14 residues. Deletions cut 0 bases from V and 1 base from J, with 7 bases between. This CDR3 reads CASSEARVSYEQYF. The CDR3 DNA sequence: TGTGCCAGCAGTGAAGCCAGGGTTTCCTACGAGCAGTACTTC.

This sequence joins TRBV7-2 and TRBJ2-4, with 10 bases matching TRBD2. Germline trimming cut 1 base from V and 8 bases from J; bases unmatched to any gene: 5. This CDR3 comprises 15 residues. In germline, CDR1 is SGHTA, CDR2 FQGNSA. CDR3 DNA: TGTGCCAGCAGCTTAGAGCGGGGGGGCCGTTACATTCAGTACTTC. This gives the protein CASSLERGGRYIQYF.

The chain recombines TRBV11-2 with TRBJ1-3; D gene ambiguous. Germline CDR1 reads SGHAT; CDR2 reads FQNNGV. V dropped 2 bases and J dropped 0 bases, with 14 bases sitting between them. CDR3 size: 17 residues. CDR3 bases: TGTGCCAGCAGCTTAAACTTAGGTCTGAGCTCTGGAAACACCATATATTTT. Amino acids: CASSLNLGLSSGNTIYF.

V gene TRBV7-9 combines with J gene TRBJ2-3, with 9 bases identical to TRBD2. Germline CDR1 and CDR2: SEHNR and FQNEAQ (reference sequence). The CDR3 loop spans 15 amino acids. V was clipped by 1 base and J by 3 bases; unmatched bases: 2. Here the CDR3 DNA reads TGTGCCAGCAGCTTAGGCGGGGGGGTGACAGATACGCAGTATTTT. This gives the protein CASSLGGGVTDTQYF.

The V gene is TRBV4-1, the J gene TRBJ1-6; D gene unclear. V lost 4 bases and J lost 0, with 13 bases in between. Germline CDR1 reads MGHRA; CDR2 reads YSYEKL. This CDR3 is 17 amino acids long. The CDR3 DNA follows: TGCGCCAGCAGCCTGGAACAGTCCGGCTCCTATAATTCACCCCTCCACTTT. Amino acids: CASSLEQSGSYNSPLHF.

This clonotype was seen a handful of times. The gene calls are TRBV28 and TRBJ2-2; D unresolved. Germline assignment: CDR1 MDHEN and CDR2 SYDVKM. The V end lost 6 bases, the J end lost 7 bases, and 12 bases lay between the germline ends. The CDR3 totals 13 residues. This CDR3 is CASSQTVGGELFF. CDR3 DNA: TGTGCCAGCAGCCAGACGGTGGGCGGGGAGCTGTTTTTT.

The chain couples TRBV11-1 to TRBJ2-1, with D uncertain. The ends were cut back, 4 bases at V and 0 bases at J, with 7 bases in the middle. The germline V gene encodes CDR1 SGHAT and CDR2 FQDESV (reference sequence). This CDR3 has 14 residues. In DNA form, the CDR3 reads TGTGCCAGCAGCTATCAATACTCCTACAATGAGCAGTTCTTC. Amino acid sequence: CASSYQYSYNEQFF.

This clonotype was detected a few times. V is TRBV12-3 or TRBV12-4 and J is TRBJ2-7; 9 nucleotides line up with TRBD1. The CDR3 extends over 16 amino acids. The trim removed 4 bases at V and 3 bases at J, leaving 10 bases unmatched. CDR3 in DNA: TGTGCCAGCAGTTCCCCTGAGACAGGGGGAAACTACGAGCAGTACTTC. Translating gives CASSSPETGGNYEQYF.

The chain links TRBV1 to TRBJ2-7; the table's D call of TRBD2 was not tested on the DNA. TRBV1 is assigned pseudogene status. The CDR3 has 16 amino acids. The CDR3 region is CASNHSYGTSGYEQYF. CDR3 DNA sequence: TGTGCCAGCAACCATTCATACGGGACTAGCGGCTACGAGCAGTACTTC.

This clonotype occurred once. The J gene is TRBJ2-1, the V gene TRBV18, with TRBD1 matching 8 bases. Per the germline V gene, CDR1 is KGHSH and CDR2 is LQKENI. CDR3 length: 14 residues. The V gene end was trimmed by 6 bases and the J gene end by 8 bases; junction bases not matched to a gene: 9. Here the CDR3 DNA reads TGTGCCAGCTCTTTTACAGGGGGTCGTGATGAGCAGTTCTTC. The encoded protein is CASSFTGGRDEQFF.

The rearrangement links TRBV6-1 to TRBJ1-5; 9 bases fit TRBD1. This CDR3 has 15 amino acids. The germline CDR1 and CDR2 sequences are MNHNS and SASEGT. V lost 3 bases, J lost 4 bases, and 4 bases stayed unmatched. The DNA for the CDR3 is TGTGCCAGCAGTGATCGGGGACAGGGAAATCAGCCCCAGCATTTT. Protein product: CASSDRGQGNQPQHF.

The chain couples TRBV12-3 or TRBV12-4 to TRBJ2-1; tentatively, D is TRBD1 (5 bases). The CDR3 runs 17 residues. The V end lost 5 bases, the J end lost 0 bases, and 17 bases lay between the germline ends. The CDR3 coding sequence is TGTGCCAGCAGTACACTACAGACAGACAGCTCCTACAATGAGCAGTTCTTC. Protein sequence: CASSTLQTDSSYNEQFF.

The gene calls are TRBV5-4 and TRBJ2-3; D ambiguous. Germline CDR1 SGHNT, CDR2 YYREEE (reference sequence). V dropped 1 base and J dropped 6 bases, with 9 bases sitting between them. The CDR3 spans 13 residues. This CDR3 is CASSLSGRDTQYF. The CDR3 region has the DNA TGTGCCAGCAGCTTGTCGGGCAGGGATACGCAGTATTTT.

The chain joins TRBV11-2 to TRBJ2-3; 13 positions match TRBD2. V trimming: 3 bases; J trimming: 1 base; junction bases outside the gene matches: 4. The CDR3 length is 17 residues. CDR1 and CDR2 (germline): SGHAT, FQNNGV. The CDR3 loop is CASSLTSGGPRTDTQYF. DNA of the CDR3: TGTGCCAGCAGCTTGACTAGCGGGGGGCCTCGCACAGATACGCAGTATTTT.

This chain uses TRBV19 with TRBJ2-1; perhaps TRBD1 as D (5 bases). The CDR3 length is 11 residues. CDR1 is LNHDA and CDR2 is SQIVND in the germline V gene (reference sequence). Between the trimmed V and J ends, which lost 8 bases and 10 bases, there was a span of 12 bases. CDR3 sequence reads: CASATYREQFF. For the CDR3, the DNA is TGTGCCAGTGCGACCTACAGGGAGCAGTTCTTC.

V gene TRBV10-3 combines with J gene TRBJ2-3; D might be TRBD1 or TRBD2, each matching 6 bases. The CDR3 totals 14 residues. The germline V gene has CDR1 ENHRY and CDR2 SYGVKD. The germline V and J ends were trimmed by 4 bases and 4 bases, with 12 bases remaining between them. The CDR3 is CAISVAGGADTQYF. The CDR3 bases are TGTGCCATCAGTGTCGCCGGGGGCGCAGATACGCAGTATTTT.

This sequence joins TRBV19 and TRBJ2-3, with D perhaps given as TRBD1 or TRBD2 (6 bases each). Germline values: CDR1 LNHDA, CDR2 SQIVND (reference sequence). The ends were cut back, 3 bases at V and 6 bases at J, with 13 bases in the middle. There are 14 residues in the CDR3. CDR3 in amino acids: CASSISGGRDTQYF. The CDR3 nucleotides read TGTGCCAGTAGTATTTCCGGGGGCAGGGATACGCAGTATTTT.

J is TRBJ2-1 and V is TRBV5-1; 13 bases agree with TRBD2. The CDR3 is 15 residues long. Germline V gene data show CDR1 as SGHRS and CDR2 as YFSETQ. V lost 4 bases to trimming and J lost 5 bases; unmatched junction nucleotides: 3. Here the CDR3 reads CASSPGLAGNNEQFF. In DNA, the CDR3 is TGCGCCAGCAGCCCGGGACTAGCGGGGAACAATGAGCAGTTCTTC.

The rearrangement uses TRBV12-3 or TRBV12-4 and TRBJ2-1; TRBD2 matches at 8 bases. The CDR3 runs to 14 residues. With V trimmed by 2 bases and J by 9 bases, 6 bases remained unmatched. The CDR3 DNA follows: TGTGCCAGCAGTTTATTGCGGGGGGCCAGTGAGCAGTTCTTC. Amino acids: CASSLLRGASEQFF.

The V gene is TRBV27, the J gene TRBJ2-3; TRBD2 is a possible D gene (6 bases). Germline V gene sequence: CDR1 MNHEY, CDR2 SMNVEV (reference sequence). The CDR3 sequence is 13 residues long. The germline V and J ends were trimmed by 7 bases and 10 bases, with 18 bases remaining between them. CDR3 sequence (DNA): TGTGCCAGCACCCCGGGACTTCCCCAATCGCAGTATTTT. Residues: CASTPGLPQSQYF.

The chain uses TRBV28 and TRBJ2-7, with 8 bases identical to TRBD2. The V gene's germline CDR1 is MDHEN and CDR2 SYDVKM. V gave up 9 bases and J gave up 2 bases; unmatched junction bases: 18. This CDR3 has 17 amino acids. CDR3 sequence (DNA): TGTGCCAGTGGTCAGTTAGCGGGAACAAAAGGTACCTACGAGCAGTACTTC. This sequence encodes CASGQLAGTKGTYEQYF.

This clonotype was counted between two and nine times. The J gene is TRBJ2-1, the V gene TRBV6-5; D possibly corresponds to TRBD2 (6 bases). CDR1 and CDR2 from the germline V gene are MNHEY and SVGAGI. This CDR3 has 13 amino acids. Trimming cost V 6 bases and J 12 bases, with 18 bases left between them. The DNA for the CDR3 is TGTGCCAGCAGCCCCAGACTAGTTTATGGGCAGTTCTTC. Translating gives CASSPRLVYGQFF.